This T cell receptor beta chain was found in a study of T cell repertoires in cytomegalovirus infection. Study-level information: Use of recently identified HLA-C-restricted and well-studied HLA-B-restricted CMV epitopes was part of the study. Both CMV infection and a matching HLA type were indicated by public TCR beta signatures.

A single record per CDR3 protein comes from TCRdb applying MiXCR to the reads. The sample has some 320,000 distinct CDR3 sequences; 25% to 30% are singletons. Between the trimmed V and J ends, which lost 1 base and 3 bases, there was a span of 7 bases. The CDR3 loop spans 13 amino acids. Points from the study as a whole: Ex vivo responses were dominated by HLA-C-restricted CMV-specific TCR beta clonotypes. Summed frequency of public TCR beta families distinguished CMV carriers with the relevant HLA.

This clonotype was seen at least ten times. Its specificity is not known. This material consisted of cultured PBMCs, taken from culture after CMV antigen stimulation. The clonotype comes from a human donor in good health (CMV status not recorded). Some clones in this sample may be carry-over from other donors' samples. The rearrangement uses TRBV12-3 or TRBV12-4 and TRBJ2-7; D gene ambiguous. The CDR3 region is CASSLGDIYEQYF. The CDR3 DNA is TGTGCCAGCAGTTTAGGAGACATCTACGAGCAGTACTTC.